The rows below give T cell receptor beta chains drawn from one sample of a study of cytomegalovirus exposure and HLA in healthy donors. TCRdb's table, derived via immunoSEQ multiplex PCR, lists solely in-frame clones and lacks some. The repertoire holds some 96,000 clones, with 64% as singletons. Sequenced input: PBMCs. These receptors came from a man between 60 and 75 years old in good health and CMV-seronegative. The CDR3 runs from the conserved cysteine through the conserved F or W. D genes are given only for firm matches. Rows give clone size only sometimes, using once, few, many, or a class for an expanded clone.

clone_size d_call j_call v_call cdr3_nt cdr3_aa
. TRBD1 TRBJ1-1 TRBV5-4 TGTGCCAGCAGCTTGGCCGGGACAGCATTGAACACTGAAGCTTTCTTT CASSLAGTALNTEAFF
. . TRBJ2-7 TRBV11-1 TGTGCCAGCAGCCCGAGCTCCTACGAGCAGTACTTC CASSPSSYEQYF
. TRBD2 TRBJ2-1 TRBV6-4 TGTGCCAGCAGCCCGACTAGCGGGGGCTACAATGAGCAGTTCTTC CASSPTSGGYNEQFF
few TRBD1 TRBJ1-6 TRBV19 TGTGCCAGTAGTATCGGCGGAGGGGGCAATTCACCCCTCCACTTT CASSIGGGGNSPLHF
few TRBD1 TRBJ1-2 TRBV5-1 TGCGCCAGCAGCTTGGAGGTACAGGGGGCTGGAGGCTACACCTTC CASSLEVQGAGGYTF
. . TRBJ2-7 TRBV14 TGTGCCAGCAGCCCTCTGCAGGGCGGTCCGAACGAGCAGTACTTC CASSPLQGGPNEQYF
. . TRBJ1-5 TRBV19 TGTGCCAGTAGTATTGAGAGGAGGAATCAGCCCCAGCATTTT CASSIERRNQPQHF
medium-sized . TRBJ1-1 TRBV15 TGTGCCACCAGCAGTAACAGGGAGGGCACTGAAGCTTTCTTT CATSSNREGTEAFF
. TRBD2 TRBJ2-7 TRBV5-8 TGTGCCAGCAGCAGCGGGACCGGGGACGCGTTATACGAGCAGTACTTC CASSSGTGDALYEQYF
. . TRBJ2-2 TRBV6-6 TGTGCCAGCACCATGGACAGCTTCACCGGGGAGCTGTTTTTT CASTMDSFTGELFF
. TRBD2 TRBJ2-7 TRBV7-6 TGTGCCAGCAGCAAAGTGGGGCGGGGGGGCTACCACGAGCAGTACTTC CASSKVGRGGYHEQYF
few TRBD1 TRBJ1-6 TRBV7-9 TGTGCCAGCAGCACGGGACAGTATAATTCACCCCTCCACTTT CASSTGQYNSPLHF
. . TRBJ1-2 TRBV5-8 TGTGCCAGCAGCTTGCAAGCAGGGCACTATGGCTACACCTTC CASSLQAGHYGYTF
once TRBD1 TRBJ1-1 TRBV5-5 TGTGCCAGCAGCTGGGACAGCAACACTGAAGCTTTCTTT CASSWDSNTEAFF
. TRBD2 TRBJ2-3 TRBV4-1 TGCGCCAGCAGCCTACTCGGCGGGGGGGCCGATACGCAGTATTTT CASSLLGGGADTQYF
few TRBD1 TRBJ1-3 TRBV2 TGTGCCAGCACCCTCCCGGACAGGGGCTCTGGAAACACCATATATTTT CASTLPDRGSGNTIYF
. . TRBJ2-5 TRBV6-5 TGTGCCAGCAGTTATAACCCCCTTGGAGGAGAGACCCAGTACTTC CASSYNPLGGETQYF
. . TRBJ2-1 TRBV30 TGTGCCTGGACTAAGAGAGATGAGCAGTTCTTC CAWTKRDEQFF
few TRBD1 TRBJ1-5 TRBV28 TGTGCCAGCAGCTCCGGGACAGGGTATCAGCCCCAGCATTTT CASSSGTGYQPQHF
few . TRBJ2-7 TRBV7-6 TGTGCCAGCAGCTTAGGGCAGGGGATTTACGAGCAGTACTTC CASSLGQGIYEQYF
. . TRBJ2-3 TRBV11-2 TGTGCCAGCAGCTTGATTCAGGGGACATCAGATACGCAGTATTTT CASSLIQGTSDTQYF
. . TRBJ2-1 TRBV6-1 TGTGCCAGCCGCTTCGCGGTTAGCTCCTACAATGAGCAGTTCTTC CASRFAVSSYNEQFF
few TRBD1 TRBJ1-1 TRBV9 TGTGCCAGCAGCGCAAGAGGGGGCGCCTACACTGAAGCTTTCTTT CASSARGGAYTEAFF
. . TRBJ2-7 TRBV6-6 TGTGCCAGCAGCCGGGACTCAATAAGGGGCGAGCAGTACTTC CASSRDSIRGEQYF
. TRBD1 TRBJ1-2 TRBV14 TGTGCCAGCAGCAGGACCGGGGACAGATCTAGGGGCTACACCTTC CASSRTGDRSRGYTF
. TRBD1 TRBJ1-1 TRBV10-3 TGTGCCACAGGTGAGGGACAGGGAACTGAAGCTTTCTTT CATGEGQGTEAFF
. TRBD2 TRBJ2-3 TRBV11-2 TGTGCCAGCAGCTTAGTGGCTAGCGGGGGGGTTAGCACAGATACGCAGTATTTT CASSLVASGGVSTDTQYF
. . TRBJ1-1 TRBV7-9 TGTGCCAACGACCGGGTGGCCACTGAAGCTTTCTTT CANDRVATEAFF
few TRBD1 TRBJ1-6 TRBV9 TGTGCCAGCAGCGTAGCGATGGGACAGGGGCACTATAATTCACCCCTCCACTTT CASSVAMGQGHYNSPLHF
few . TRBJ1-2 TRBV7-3 TGTGCCAGCAGCTTAAACGCCCAGTCATCTAACTATGGCTACACCTTC CASSLNAQSSNYGYTF
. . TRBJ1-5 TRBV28 TGTGCCAGCAGAGGGTCCGATGGAGGGCGTCAGCCCCAGCATTTT CASRGSDGGRQPQHF
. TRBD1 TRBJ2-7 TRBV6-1 TGTGCCAGCAGTGAGGGGACAGAGTCCCTCGGCGAGCAGTACTTC CASSEGTESLGEQYF
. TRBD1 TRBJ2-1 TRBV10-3 TGTGCCATCAGTGAGTCGGGACAGGGGTACAATGAGCAGTTCTTC CAISESGQGYNEQFF
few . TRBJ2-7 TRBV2 TGTGCCAGCATGAGTAGAATAAACTACGAGCAGTACTTC CASMSRINYEQYF
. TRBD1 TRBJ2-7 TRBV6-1 TGTGCCAGCGATGGGTACTCAGGGGGTGCCGAGCAGTACTTC CASDGYSGGAEQYF